This TCR beta chain was sequenced for a study of blood T cell repertoires in COVID-19. On the study more broadly: Donors in the United States, Italy and Spain gave samples during acute or convalescent COVID-19. T cells, B-cell-depleted T cells, or PBMCs provided the cDNA or gDNA that served as material.

Germline assignment: CDR1 SGHNT and CDR2 YENEEA. Trimming left V 1 base short and J 1 base short, with 6 bases between. This CDR3 region has 14 residues. The table came from immunoSEQ multiplex PCR; TCRdb's copy has only in-frame clones and leaves some out. Of about 200,000 clones in the sample, over 75% were seen once. This clone was seen only once. The TCR originated in an elderly woman with active or convalescent COVID-19. The rearrangement joins TRBV11-3 to TRBJ2-3; D perhaps matches TRBD1 (5 bases). Sample: peripheral blood. CDR3 sequence (DNA): TGTGCCAGCAGCTTAGTGGGGCGCACAGATACGCAGTATTTT. Amino acid sequence: CASSLVGRTDTQYF.